This TCR beta chain was captured by sequencing in a study of T cell changes during pregnancy in multiple sclerosis. Assay: immunoSEQ multiplex PCR; the TCRdb copy retains only in-frame clones and omits some. The table has tens of thousands of clones, less than 95% seen once; the top ten hold roughly 0.49%. This clonotype originated in a female donor with multiple sclerosis, enrolled in a pregnancy study. Sequencing used CD4+ T cells from peripheral blood mononuclear cells, obtained in the third trimester of pregnancy.

The CDR3 spells CASSQEVRGYYNEQFF. CDR3 DNA sequence: TGCGCCAGCAGCCAAGAAGTCAGGGGCTACTACAATGAGCAGTTCTTC. The J gene is TRBJ2-1, the V gene TRBV4-3; tentative D call: TRBD1 (6 bases). Deletions cut 0 bases from V and 3 bases from J, with 12 bases between. Germline V lookup: CDR1 LGHNA, CDR2 YSLEER. The CDR3 spans 16 residues.